This entry features one T cell receptor (beta chain) sequence. Its matching antigen is unknown. Sequencing was performed with immunoSEQ multiplex PCR; in TCRdb, only in-frame clones are kept and a portion is missing. The sample records 40,000 to 50,000 clones, 75% to 90% being singletons. The data are from a study of CD4 T cells in relation to SARS-CoV-2 and coronaviruses. Study findings and constraints: Samples before the pandemic and after infection were not matched within any donor.

The CDR3 consists of 15 residues. Germline V gene sequence: CDR1 SNHLY, CDR2 FYNNEI. V lost 3 bases to trimming and J lost 6 bases; unmatched junction nucleotides: 8. Input material: naive CD4+ T cells from PBMCs, cultured in vitro. Subset described: naive CD4+ T cells isolated by negative enrichment. The chain joins TRBV2 to TRBJ1-2; 9 nucleotides line up with TRBD1. This TCR was recovered from an adult with COVID-19. CDR3 protein: CASSEDLQGANGYTF. For the CDR3, the DNA is TGTGCCAGCAGTGAGGACTTACAGGGGGCGAATGGCTACACCTTC.